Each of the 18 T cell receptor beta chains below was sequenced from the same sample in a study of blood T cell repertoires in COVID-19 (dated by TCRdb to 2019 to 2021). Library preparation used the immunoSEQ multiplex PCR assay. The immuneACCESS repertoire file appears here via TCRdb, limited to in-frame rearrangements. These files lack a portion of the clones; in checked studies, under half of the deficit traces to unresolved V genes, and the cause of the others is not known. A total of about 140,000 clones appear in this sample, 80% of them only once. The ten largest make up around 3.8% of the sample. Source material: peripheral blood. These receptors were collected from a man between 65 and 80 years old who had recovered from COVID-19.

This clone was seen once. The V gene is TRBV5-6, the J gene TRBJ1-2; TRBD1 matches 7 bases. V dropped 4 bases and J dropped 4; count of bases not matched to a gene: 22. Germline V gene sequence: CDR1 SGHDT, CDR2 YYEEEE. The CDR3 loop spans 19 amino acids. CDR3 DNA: TGTGCCAGCAGCAATGACGCCGATTTCTTAGGGACAGCCACCTATGGCTACACCTTC. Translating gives CASSNDADFLGTATYGYTF.

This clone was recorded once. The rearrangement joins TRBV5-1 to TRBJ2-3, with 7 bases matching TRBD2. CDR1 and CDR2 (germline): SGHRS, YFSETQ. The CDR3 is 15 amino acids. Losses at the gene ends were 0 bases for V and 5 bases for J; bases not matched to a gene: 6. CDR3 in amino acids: CASSLVQAGVDTQYF. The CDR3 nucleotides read TGCGCCAGCAGCTTGGTTCAGGCGGGAGTAGATACGCAGTATTTT.

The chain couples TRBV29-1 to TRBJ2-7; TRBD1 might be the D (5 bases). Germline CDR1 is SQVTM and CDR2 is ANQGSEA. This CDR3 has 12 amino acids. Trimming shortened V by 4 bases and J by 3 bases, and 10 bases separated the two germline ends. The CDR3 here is CSVVSGNYEQYF. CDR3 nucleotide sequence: TGCAGCGTTGTATCAGGGAACTACGAGCAGTACTTC.

This CDR3 reads CASSLARLLGYEQYF. For the CDR3, the DNA is TGTGCCAGCAGCTTAGCGCGACTCCTGGGTTACGAGCAGTACTTC. V and J are TRBV7-8 and TRBJ2-7; D is unresolved. Trimming cost V 0 bases and J 4 bases, with 13 bases left between them. CDR1 and CDR2 from the germline V gene are SGHVS and FQNEAQ. CDR3 length: 15 amino acids.

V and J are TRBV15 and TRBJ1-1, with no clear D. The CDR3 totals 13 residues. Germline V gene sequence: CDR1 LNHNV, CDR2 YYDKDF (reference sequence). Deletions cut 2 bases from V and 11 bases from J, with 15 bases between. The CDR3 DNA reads TGTGCCACCAGCAGATATAACGAGGTGGCGGCTTTCTTT. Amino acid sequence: CATSRYNEVAAFF.

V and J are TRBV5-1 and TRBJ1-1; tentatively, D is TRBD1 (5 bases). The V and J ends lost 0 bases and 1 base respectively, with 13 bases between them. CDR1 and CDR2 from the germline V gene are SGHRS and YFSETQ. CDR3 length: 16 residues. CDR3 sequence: CASSLAVGRPNTEAFF. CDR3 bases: TGCGCCAGCAGCTTGGCTGTGGGGCGACCGAACACTGAAGCTTTCTTT. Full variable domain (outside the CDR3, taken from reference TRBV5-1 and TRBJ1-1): KAGVTQTPRYLIKTRGQQVTLSCSPISGHRSVSWYQQTPGQGLQFLFEYFSETQRNKGNFPGRFSGRQFSNSRSEMNVSTLELGDSALYLCASSLAVGRPNTEAFFGQGTRLTVV.

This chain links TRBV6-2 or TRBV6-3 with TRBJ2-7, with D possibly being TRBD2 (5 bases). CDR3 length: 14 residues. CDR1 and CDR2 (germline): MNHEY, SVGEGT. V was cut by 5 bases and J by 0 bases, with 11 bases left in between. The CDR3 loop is CASSPDWFSYEQYF. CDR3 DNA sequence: TGTGCCAGCAGTCCGGACTGGTTCTCCTACGAGCAGTACTTC.

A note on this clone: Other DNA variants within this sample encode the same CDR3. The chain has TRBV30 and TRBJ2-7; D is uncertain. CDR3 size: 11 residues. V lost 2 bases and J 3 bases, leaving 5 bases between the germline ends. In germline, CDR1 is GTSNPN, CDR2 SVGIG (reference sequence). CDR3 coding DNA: TGTGCCTGGAGTCGAGGCTACGAGCAGTACTTC. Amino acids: CAWSRGYEQYF.

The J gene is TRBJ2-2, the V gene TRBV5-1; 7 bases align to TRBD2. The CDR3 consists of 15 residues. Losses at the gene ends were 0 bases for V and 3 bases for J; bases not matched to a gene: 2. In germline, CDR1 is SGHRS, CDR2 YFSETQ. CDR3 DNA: TGCGCCAGCAGCTTGGGGGGACTACACACCGGGGAGCTGTTTTTT. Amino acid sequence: CASSLGGLHTGELFF.

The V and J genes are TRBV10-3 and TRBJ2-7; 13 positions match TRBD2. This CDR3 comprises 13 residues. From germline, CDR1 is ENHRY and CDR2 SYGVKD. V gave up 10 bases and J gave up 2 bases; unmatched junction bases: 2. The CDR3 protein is CATGLAGAYEQYF. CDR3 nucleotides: TGTGCCACCGGACTAGCGGGAGCCTACGAGCAGTACTTC.

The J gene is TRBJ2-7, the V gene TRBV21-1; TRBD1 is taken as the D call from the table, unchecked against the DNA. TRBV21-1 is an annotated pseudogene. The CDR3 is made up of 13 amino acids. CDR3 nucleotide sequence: TGTGCCAGCAGCAGGACAGGGGACTACGAGCAGTACTTC. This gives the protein CASSRTGDYEQYF.

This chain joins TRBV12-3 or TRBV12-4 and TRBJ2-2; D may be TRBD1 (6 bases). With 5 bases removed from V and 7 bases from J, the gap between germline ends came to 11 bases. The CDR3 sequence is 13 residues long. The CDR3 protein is CASSKQGFGELFF. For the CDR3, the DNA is TGTGCCAGCAGTAAACAGGGTTTCGGGGAGCTGTTTTTT.

CDR3 sequence reads: CASSYGGNPTDTQYF. The DNA for the CDR3 is TGTGCCAGCAGTTATGGAGGGAACCCGACAGATACGCAGTATTTT. The chain has TRBV6-5 and TRBJ2-3; maybe TRBD2 (6 bases). The CDR3 loop spans 15 amino acids. Looked up from germline, CDR1 is MNHEY and CDR2 is SVGAGI. Trimming took 3 bases from V and 3 from J, leaving 13 bases between them.

The CDR3 DNA sequence: TGTGCCAGCAGCTTAGGGTGGCAGAACACTGAAGCTTTCTTT. Residues: CASSLGWQNTEAFF. V is TRBV7-9 and J is TRBJ1-1; D gene ambiguous. Germline V gene sequence: CDR1 SEHNR, CDR2 FQNEAQ (reference sequence). The CDR3 is 14 residues long. V was shortened by 1 base and J by 1 base, with 7 bases between the two germline ends.

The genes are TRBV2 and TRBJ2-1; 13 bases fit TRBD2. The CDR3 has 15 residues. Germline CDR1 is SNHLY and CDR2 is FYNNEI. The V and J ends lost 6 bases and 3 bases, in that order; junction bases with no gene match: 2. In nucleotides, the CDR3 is TGTGCCAGCAGACTAGCGGGAGGGGGCTACAATGAGCAGTTCTTC. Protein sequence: CASRLAGGGYNEQFF.

CDR3 nucleotides: TGTGCCAGTAGTCGGGACAGAGGCTACAATGAGCAGTTCTTC. This translates into CASSRDRGYNEQFF. This chain connects TRBV19 to TRBJ2-1; 7 bases are a match to TRBD1. The CDR3 loop spans 14 amino acids. CDR1 LNHDA and CDR2 SQIVND come from the germline V gene (reference sequence). V trimming: 5 bases; J trimming: 3 bases; junction bases outside the gene matches: 4.

CDR3 protein: CASGSRMRGLLPQNEQFF. CDR3 DNA: TGTGCTAGTGGTTCGCGCATGAGGGGGCTCCTGCCCCAAAATGAGCAGTTCTTC. This chain links TRBV12-5 with TRBJ2-1, with 7 bases aligning to TRBD1. Germline values: CDR1 LGHNT, CDR2 FRNRAP. V was pared by 4 bases and J by 7 bases, with 19 bases of the junction left unmatched. This CDR3 region has 18 residues. The variable domain in full, with the rest retrieved from reference TRBV12-5 and TRBJ2-1, is DARVTQTPRHKVTEMGQEVTMRCQPILGHNTVFWYRQTMMQGLELLAYFRNRAPLDDSGMPKDRFSAEMPDATLATLKIQPSEPRDSAVYFCASGSRMRGLLPQNEQFFGPGTRLTVL.

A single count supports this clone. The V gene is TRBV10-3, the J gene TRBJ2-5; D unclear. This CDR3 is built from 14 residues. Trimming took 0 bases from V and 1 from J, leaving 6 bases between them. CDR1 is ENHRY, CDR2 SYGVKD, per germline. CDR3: CAISESEIQETQYF. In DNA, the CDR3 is TGTGCCATCAGTGAGTCGGAGATCCAAGAGACCCAGTACTTC.